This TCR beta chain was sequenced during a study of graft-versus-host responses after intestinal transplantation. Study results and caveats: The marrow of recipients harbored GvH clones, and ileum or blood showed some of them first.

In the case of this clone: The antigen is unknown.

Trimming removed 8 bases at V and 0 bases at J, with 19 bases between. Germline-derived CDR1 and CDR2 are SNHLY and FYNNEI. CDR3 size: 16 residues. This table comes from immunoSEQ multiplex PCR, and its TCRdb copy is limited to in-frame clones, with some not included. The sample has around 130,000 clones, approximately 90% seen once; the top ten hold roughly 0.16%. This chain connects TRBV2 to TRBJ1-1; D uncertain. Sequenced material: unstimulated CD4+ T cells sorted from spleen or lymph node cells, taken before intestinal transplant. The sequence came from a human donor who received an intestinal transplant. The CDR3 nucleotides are TGTGCCAGCCTGAGGACCGTAGGGTCTATGAACACTGAAGCTTTCTTT. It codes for CASLRTVGSMNTEAFF.